The next 20 T cell receptor beta chains were all read from a single sample in a study of blood T cells in healthy people across ages. PCR was performed a second time for about 6 to 11 cycles using a sample-barcoded 5' primer and a J-beta primer mix. A single record per CDR3 protein comes from TCRdb applying MiXCR to the 5' RACE reads. The sample yields around 900,000 distinct CDR3 sequences, under 30% seen once. Sequencing used blood. These receptors originate from a woman older than 75 in good health.

In this sample, this clonotype turned up many times. The CDR3 coding sequence is TGCAGTGCTTCCGGACAGGGGGGCTACACAGATACGCAGTATTTT. This gives the protein CSASGQGGYTDTQYF. This chain joins TRBV20-1 and TRBJ2-3; TRBD1 matches 10 bases. The V gene end was trimmed by 5 bases and the J gene end by 2 bases; junction bases not matched to a gene: 7. Germline V gene lookup returns CDR1 DFQATT and CDR2 SNEGSKA (reference sequence). This CDR3 region has 15 residues.

This clonotype came up a few times. A read error may explain this, as a much larger clone is one base away. The V and J genes are TRBV7-2 and TRBJ2-4; D possibly corresponds to TRBD2 (6 bases). Looked up from germline, CDR1 is SGHTA and CDR2 is FQGNSA. The CDR3 spans 17 residues. As DNA, the CDR3 is TGTGCCGGCAGCCCTCACATCGGACTAATAGCCAAAAACATTCAGTACTTC. Its translation is CAGSPHIGLIAKNIQYF.

In this sample, this clonotype turned up many times. The chain employs TRBV29-1 and TRBJ2-3; 7 bases are a match to TRBD1. The ends lost 3 bases at V and 2 bases at J; junction bases unmatched: 2. The CDR3 consists of 13 residues. Germline V gene data show CDR1 as SQVTM and CDR2 as ANQGSEA. Here the CDR3 reads CSVDGQVTDTQYF. The CDR3, as DNA: TGCAGCGTTGACGGACAGGTCACAGATACGCAGTATTTT.

In this sample, this clonotype turned up a few times. A clone one base away is much larger, so this may be a read error. J is TRBJ2-5 and V is TRBV18; D is uncertain. Trimming took 0 bases from V and 5 from J, leaving 7 bases between them. CDR3 length: 13 residues. CDR1 is KGHSH, CDR2 LQKENI, per germline. Written as DNA, the CDR3 is TGTGCCAGCTCACCACCTCTGTGGGAGACCCAGTACTTC. Translation: CASSPPLWETQYF. Variable domain in full (rest from reference TRBV18 and TRBJ2-5): NAGVMQNPRHLVRRRGQEARLRCSPMKGHSHVYWYRQLPEEGLKFMVYLQKENIIDESGMPKERFSAEFPKEGPSILRIQQVVRGDSAAYFCASSPPLWETQYFGPGTRLLVL.

A note on this clonotype: A much larger clone is a single base away; this may be a read error. The V gene is TRBV4-2, the J gene TRBJ1-2, with D perhaps TRBD1 (5 bases). The germline V gene encodes CDR1 LGHNA and CDR2 YNFKEQ. This CDR3 is 15 amino acids long. CDR3 protein: CANSQEGRQIYGYTF. CDR3 DNA: TGTGCCAACAGCCAAGAGGGGCGACAGATCTATGGCTACACCTTC.

On this clonotype itself: A much larger clone sits a single nucleotide away, making a read error possible. The chain has TRBV7-9 and TRBJ2-1, with D perhaps assigned TRBD1 or TRBD2 (6 bases each). In germline, CDR1 is SEHNR, CDR2 FQNEAQ (reference sequence). The CDR3 totals 14 residues. CDR3 bases: TGTGCCAGCAGCCCAAAGGACGGATTTTCCCGGGGGCTCTTC. It yields the protein CASSPKDGFSRGLF.

This chain connects TRBV19 to TRBJ2-2; a possible D gene is TRBD1 (6 bases). The CDR3 covers 16 residues. CDR1 and CDR2 (germline): LNHDA, SQIVND (reference sequence). V was shortened by 5 bases and J by 8 bases, with 21 bases between the two germline ends. This CDR3 is CASSSRDRMEIGELFF. DNA of the CDR3: TGTGCCAGTAGTTCAAGAGACAGGATGGAAATAGGGGAGCTGTTTTTT.

The genes are TRBV24-1 and TRBJ1-4; D is perhaps TRBD1 (6 bases). Per the germline V gene, CDR1 is KGHDR and CDR2 is SFDVKD. V lost 7 bases and J 2 bases, leaving 25 bases between the germline ends. CDR3 length: 19 amino acids. For the CDR3, the DNA is TGTGCCACCAGATATCCGGGACACCGTCTCGGGGCGACTAATGAAAAACTGTTTTTT. This encodes CATRYPGHRLGATNEKLFF.

At least ten counts were recorded for this clonotype. The gene calls are TRBV7-2 and TRBJ2-5; no reliable D call. Germline V lookup: CDR1 SGHTA, CDR2 FQGNSA. This CDR3 contains 15 residues. The V and J ends lost 2 bases and 4 bases respectively, with 14 bases between them. This CDR3 reads CASSLYWSWGETQYF. DNA for the CDR3: TGTGCCAGCAGCTTATATTGGAGTTGGGGAGAGACCCAGTACTTC.

The chain combines TRBV14 with TRBJ1-6; D gene unclear. Germline V lookup: CDR1 SGHDN, CDR2 FVKESK. There are 14 residues in the CDR3. Deletions cut 1 base from V and 7 bases from J, with 8 bases between. The CDR3 coding sequence is TGTGCCAGCAGCCAAGTACAGACAAATTCACCCCTCCACTTT. This sequence encodes CASSQVQTNSPLHF.

This sequence joins TRBV25-1 and TRBJ2-7, with D maybe TRBD2 (5 bases). V gave up 7 bases and J gave up 6 bases, with 19 bases separating them. Per the germline V gene, CDR1 is MGHDK and CDR2 is SYGVNS. The CDR3 runs 14 residues. CDR3 in amino acids: CASNGLAGEAEQYF. The CDR3 nucleotides are TGTGCCAGCAATGGACTGGCAGGTGAGGCCGAGCAGTACTTC.

This clonotype was observed a few times. This chain's CDR3 is CASSLERAYGYTF. For the CDR3, the DNA is TGTGCCAGCAGCTTAGAACGGGCCTATGGCTACACCTTC. The chain is built from TRBV7-9 and TRBJ1-2; no definite D call. CDR1 is SEHNR, CDR2 FQNEAQ, per germline (reference sequence). Trimming took 1 base from V and 4 from J, leaving 7 bases between them. CDR3 length equals 13 residues.

The rearrangement uses TRBV12-3 or TRBV12-4 and TRBJ2-4, with 8 bases aligning to TRBD1. V gave up 5 bases and J gave up 1 base; unmatched junction bases: 4. The CDR3 consists of 15 residues. The CDR3 is CASSPGGEAKNIQYF. CDR3 sequence (DNA): TGTGCCAGCAGTCCAGGGGGCGAGGCCAAAAACATTCAGTACTTC.

J is TRBJ2-5 and V is TRBV6-2 or TRBV6-3; 12 bases map to TRBD2. CDR1 MNHEY and CDR2 SVGEGT come from the germline V gene. CDR3 length: 14 amino acids. The V gene end was trimmed by 9 bases and the J gene end by 5 bases; junction bases not matched to a gene: 7. The CDR3 DNA is TGTGCCAGTCGACTAGCGGGGGCCCAGGAGACCCAGTACTTC. It encodes CASRLAGAQETQYF.

This clonotype came up many times. This sequence joins TRBV20-1 and TRBJ2-7; TRBD2 might be the D (5 bases). The V gene's germline CDR1 is DFQATT and CDR2 SNEGSKA (reference sequence). Trimming took off 0 bases at V and 3 bases at J, with 9 bases between the two ends. This CDR3 comprises 13 residues. CDR3 DNA: TGCAGTGCTAGAGATCGGACTCACTACGAGCAGTACTTC. The encoded protein is CSARDRTHYEQYF.

This clonotype was counted a few times. This sequence joins TRBV5-1 and TRBJ1-1; D is perhaps TRBD1 (6 bases). Germline V lookup: CDR1 SGHRS, CDR2 YFSETQ. The CDR3 extends over 15 amino acids. Trimming left V 4 bases short and J 3 bases short, with 16 bases between. This chain's CDR3 is CASSPRGGQDTEAFF. DNA for the CDR3: TGCGCCAGCAGCCCACGGGGGGGGCAGGACACTGAAGCTTTCTTT.

The chain couples TRBV20-1 to TRBJ2-6; D remains ambiguous. Germline V CDR1 and CDR2: DFQATT, SNEGSKA (reference sequence). The ends were cut back, 6 bases at V and 2 bases at J, with 11 bases in the middle. The CDR3 totals 14 residues. The CDR3 reads CSAIDYPGANVLTF. For the CDR3, the DNA is TGCAGTGCGATCGATTATCCTGGGGCCAACGTCCTGACTTTC.

With regard to this clonotype: With a much larger clone just one base away, this may be a read error. This chain links TRBV20-1 with TRBJ2-1, with D tentatively TRBD1 or TRBD2 (6 bases each). Trimming took off 4 bases at V and 4 bases at J, with 20 bases between the two ends. This CDR3 region has 16 residues. Germline loops: CDR1 DFQATT, CDR2 SNEGSKA (reference sequence). CDR3 DNA: TGCAGTGCTATCAGGCGGATGGGGGGCACGTACAATGAGCAGTTCTTC. Protein product: CSAIRRMGGTYNEQFF.

As regards this clonotype: The junction shows a germline mismatch at one end, possibly a read error. V gene TRBV19 combines with J gene TRBJ1-2; tentative D call: TRBD1 (5 bases). The germline CDR1 and CDR2 sequences are LNHDA and SQIVND (reference sequence). This CDR3 spans 18 amino acids. CDR3 sequence reads: CASSSGFGTDRGIRGYTF. CDR3 coding DNA: TGTGCCAGTAGTAGTGGTTTTGGGACGGATCGCGGAATTCGTGGCTATACCTTC.

The rearrangement joins TRBV20-1 to TRBJ2-5, with D hard to call. There are 16 residues in the CDR3. Trimming removed 2 bases at V and 11 bases at J, with 27 bases between. The germline V gene encodes CDR1 DFQATT and CDR2 SNEGSKA (reference sequence). The DNA of the CDR3 is TGCAGTGCTAGACCCGTTCGCGGAGCCCCCTACAATGAACAGTACTTC. Protein: CSARPVRGAPYNEQYF.